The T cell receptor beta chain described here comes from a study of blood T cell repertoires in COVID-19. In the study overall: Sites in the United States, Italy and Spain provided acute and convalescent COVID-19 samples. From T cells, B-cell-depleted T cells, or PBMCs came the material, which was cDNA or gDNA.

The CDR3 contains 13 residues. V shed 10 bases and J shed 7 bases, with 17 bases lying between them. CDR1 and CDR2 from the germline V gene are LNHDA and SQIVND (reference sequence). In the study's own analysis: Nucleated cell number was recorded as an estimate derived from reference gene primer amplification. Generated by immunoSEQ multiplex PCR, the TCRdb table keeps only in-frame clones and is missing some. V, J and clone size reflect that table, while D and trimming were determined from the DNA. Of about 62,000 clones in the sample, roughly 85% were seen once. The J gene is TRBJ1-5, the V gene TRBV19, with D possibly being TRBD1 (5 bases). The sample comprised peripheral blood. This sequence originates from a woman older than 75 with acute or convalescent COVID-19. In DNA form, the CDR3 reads TGTGCCACCACGGGGGGGATTGGGCAGCCCCAGCATTTT. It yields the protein CATTGGIGQPQHF.